A selection of T cell receptor beta chains follows, all from one sample in a study of cytomegalovirus exposure and HLA in healthy donors. Sequencing was performed with immunoSEQ multiplex PCR; in TCRdb, only in-frame clones are kept and a portion is missing. In the table there are about 72,000 clones, approximately 78% of which are singletons. The sample consisted of PBMCs. These receptors were obtained from a man aged 18 to 30 in good health and CMV-seronegative. Both conserved end residues are part of each CDR3. The D gene is left open where the match is weak. Rows may omit the clone size; those that give it use once, few, many or a size class.

V,size,D,J,length,DNA,CDR3
TRBV19,.,.,TRBJ1-1,15,TGTGCCAGTGGCGTCGGACAGCTCATGAACACTGAAGCTTTCTTT,CASGVGQLMNTEAFF
TRBV5-4,.,.,TRBJ1-2,14,TGTGCCAGCAGCTTGGAAGGGGTCAGCTATGGCTACACCTTC,CASSLEGVSYGYTF
TRBV7-2,.,.,TRBJ2-2,15,TGTGCCAGCAGCTTCACAGGGAGGAACACCGGGGAGCTGTTTTTT,CASSFTGRNTGELFF
TRBV19,.,.,TRBJ2-5,14,TGCGCCAGTAGTATAGGAGGAAGTCAAGAGACCCAGTACTTC,CASSIGGSQETQYF
TRBV4-1,.,.,TRBJ1-5,16,TGCGCCAGCAGCCAGGGGGGTAGCTACCGTAATCAGCCCCAGCATTTT,CASSQGGSYRNQPQHF
TRBV6-1,.,TRBD1,TRBJ1-6,15,TGTGCCAGCAGTGCCTCGGACAGGGGGCGGTCACCCCTCCACTTT,CASSASDRGRSPLHF
TRBV7-9,.,TRBD2,TRBJ2-3,16,TGTGCCAGCAGCTACCCTAGCGGCGGGGGCACAGATACGCAGTATTTT,CASSYPSGGGTDTQYF
TRBV7-2,.,TRBD1,TRBJ1-5,14,TGTGCCAGCAGCGTACGACAGGGGCATCAGCCCCAGCATTTT,CASSVRQGHQPQHF
TRBV6-4,.,.,TRBJ1-6,14,TGTGCCAGCCGCCGGGGGGAGGATAATTCACCCCTCCACTTT,CASRRGEDNSPLHF
TRBV5-1,once,.,TRBJ2-5,15,TGCGCCAGCAGCTTGGCCGGGACACCAGGGGAGACCCAGTACTTC,CASSLAGTPGETQYF
TRBV30,few,.,TRBJ2-5,10,TGTGCCTGGCAGGGAGAGACCCAGTACTTC,CAWQGETQYF
TRBV4-3,.,TRBD2,TRBJ2-1,16,TGCGCCAGCAGCCTGACCCTAGCGGGGGGGTACAATGAGCAGTTCTTC,CASSLTLAGGYNEQFF
TRBV11-1,few,.,TRBJ1-1,13,TGTGCCAGCAGCTTGGGGACAAGGAGTGAAGCTTTCTTT,CASSLGTRSEAFF
TRBV18,few,TRBD1,TRBJ1-5,16,TGTGCCAGCTCACCCTCACAGGGGTTGGGCAATCAGCCCCAGCATTTT,CASSPSQGLGNQPQHF
TRBV2,.,.,TRBJ2-7,16,TGTGCCAGCAGTGCGCGGGGGCGGGTTGAGACCAACGAGCAGTACTTC,CASSARGRVETNEQYF
TRBV4-1,few,TRBD1,TRBJ1-5,20,TGCGCCAGCAGCCCACGACAGGGGGGCGTATCGGCGGATAGCAATCAGCCCCAGCATTTT,CASSPRQGGVSADSNQPQHF
TRBV7-3,.,.,TRBJ1-3,15,TGTGCCAGCAGCCGTACGGGAGGAACTGGAAACACCATATATTTT,CASSRTGGTGNTIYF
TRBV28,.,TRBD2,TRBJ2-3,17,TGTGCCAGCAGTGGACTAGCGGGAGTGGGGAACACAGATACGCAGTATTTT,CASSGLAGVGNTDTQYF
TRBV6-5,.,TRBD2,TRBJ2-1,16,TGTGCCAGCAGTTACAATCGACTAGCGGGAGGGGGTGAGCAGTTCTTC,CASSYNRLAGGGEQFF
TRBV7-9,.,.,TRBJ2-1,17,TGTGCCAGCAGCTTCGTTGGGGGCGCCGAGGGAGGGTATGAGCAGTTCTTC,CASSFVGGAEGGYEQFF
TRBV27,.,TRBD1,TRBJ1-5,15,TGTGCCAGCAGTCCCATCGGGGGCAGGGGGCAGCCCCAGCATTTT,CASSPIGGRGQPQHF
TRBV18,once,.,TRBJ1-2,14,TGTGCCAGCTCACCATTTGCAGATAACTATGGCTACACCTTC,CASSPFADNYGYTF
TRBV11-2,.,.,TRBJ2-5,16,TGTGCCAGCAGCTCCCAAATCAGGTCGGCATTGGAGACCCAGTACTTC,CASSSQIRSALETQYF
TRBV7-2,.,.,TRBJ1-2,13,TGTGCCAGCACCCAACAGGGATTTTATGGCTACACCTTC,CASTQQGFYGYTF
TRBV30,.,TRBD1,TRBJ1-5,15,TGTGCCTGGAGTGACAGGGGTAACCTTAATCAGCCCCAGCATTTT,CAWSDRGNLNQPQHF
TRBV6-5,.,.,TRBJ1-6,15,TGTGCCAGCTATACCCGTAAGGGGTATAATTCACCCCTCCACTTT,CASYTRKGYNSPLHF
TRBV7-2,.,TRBD2,TRBJ2-5,16,TGTGCCAGCAGCCAAGCTCGACTAGCGGGGCTTGAGACCCAGTACTTC,CASSQARLAGLETQYF
TRBV9,.,.,TRBJ1-1,15,TGTGCCAGCAGCGGAAAGACAGGTTTGAACACTGAAGCTTTCTTT,CASSGKTGLNTEAFF
TRBV7-7,.,.,TRBJ2-7,12,TGTGCTAGCAGCTTAGTGGAGGGCGAGCAGTACTTC,CASSLVEGEQYF
TRBV28,.,TRBD1,TRBJ2-7,15,TGTGCCAGCAGTTTTGTGGACAGGGCCCTCTACGAGCAGTACTTC,CASSFVDRALYEQYF
TRBV20-1,.,.,TRBJ1-2,11,TGCAGTGCGTCGAACAGGGCGGGCTACACCTTC,CSASNRAGYTF
TRBV5-6,.,.,TRBJ1-1,14,TGTGCCAGCAGCTTGGGGCAGGGCGGTACTGAAGCTTTCTTT,CASSLGQGGTEAFF
TRBV19,.,TRBD1,TRBJ1-3,16,TGTGCCAGTAGTGGATGGGACAGGGGAAGAGGAAACACCATATATTTT,CASSGWDRGRGNTIYF
TRBV25-1,.,TRBD1,TRBJ2-2,15,TGTGCCAGCAGTGTAAGGGACAGGAACACCGGGGAGCTGTTTTTT,CASSVRDRNTGELFF
TRBV6-6,.,TRBD1,TRBJ2-2,14,TGTGCCAGCAGTTCAGGGGGCGTCGCCGGGGAGCTGTTTTTT,CASSSGGVAGELFF
TRBV7-9,.,TRBD1,TRBJ2-3,17,TGTGCCAGCAGCTTAGCGACAGGGGTCATGTGGGCAGATACGCAGTATTTT,CASSLATGVMWADTQYF
TRBV12-5,.,.,TRBJ1-2,16,TGTGCTAGTGGTTTGTTTCCCCCTAACAGGTTTACTGGCTACACCTTC,CASGLFPPNRFTGYTF
TRBV7-2,few,TRBD2,TRBJ2-7,14,TGTGCCAGCAGCTACATACCGGGAGGCTACGAGCAGTACTTC,CASSYIPGGYEQYF
TRBV6-5,few,TRBD1,TRBJ2-7,15,TGTGCCAGCAGTCAGTACAGGGGTGCGATCTACGAGCAGTACTTC,CASSQYRGAIYEQYF